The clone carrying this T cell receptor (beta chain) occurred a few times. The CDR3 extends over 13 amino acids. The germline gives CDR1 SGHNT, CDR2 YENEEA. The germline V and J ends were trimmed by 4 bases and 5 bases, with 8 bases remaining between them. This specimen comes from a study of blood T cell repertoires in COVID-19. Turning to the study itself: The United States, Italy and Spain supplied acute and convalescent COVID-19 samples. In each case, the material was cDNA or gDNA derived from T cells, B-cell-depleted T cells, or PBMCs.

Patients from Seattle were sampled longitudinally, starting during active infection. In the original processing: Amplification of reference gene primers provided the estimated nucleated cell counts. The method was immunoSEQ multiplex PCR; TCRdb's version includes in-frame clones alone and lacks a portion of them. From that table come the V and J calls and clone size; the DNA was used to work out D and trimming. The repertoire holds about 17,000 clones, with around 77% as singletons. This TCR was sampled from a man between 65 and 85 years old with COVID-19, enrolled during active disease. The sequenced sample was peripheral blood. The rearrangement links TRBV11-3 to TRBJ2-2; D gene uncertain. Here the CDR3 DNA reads TGTGCCAGCAGCTGGCCAGGTACCGGGGAGCTGTTTTTT. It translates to CASSWPGTGELFF.